These T cell receptor beta chains were read from a single sample in a study of vaccination effects on CD4 cells after COVID-19. Their antigen targets remain unknown. TCRdb keeps only in-frame clones here, not all; method: immunoSEQ multiplex PCR. This table has fewer than 55,000 clones, over 65% appearing once. This sample comprised CD4+ T cells from PBMCs cultured without peptide, obtained after COVID-19 vaccination. The receptor source for this set is a human donor who had a prior SARS-CoV-2 infection. CDR3s include the opening cysteine and the closing phenylalanine or tryptophan. A D gene is named only where the DNA matches it firmly. The size field is filled for only some rows; it gives once, few, many or a size class.

V	J	D	size	CDR3	DNA
TRBV11-2	TRBJ1-1	-	-	CASSLDGAVTEAFF	TGTGCCAGCAGCTTAGATGGGGCGGTCACTGAAGCTTTCTTT
TRBV7-2	TRBJ2-5	TRBD1	-	CASGRGNQETQYF	TGTGCCAGCGGCAGGGGGAACCAAGAGACCCAGTACTTC
TRBV19	TRBJ1-1	-	-	CASRPSWAPAYAFF	TGTGCCAGTCGACCCTCGTGGGCCCCCGCGTACGCTTTCTTT
TRBV27	TRBJ2-6	-	-	CASKRVGEPGANVLTF	TGTGCCAGCAAGAGGGTGGGTGAGCCTGGGGCCAACGTCCTGACTTTC
TRBV9	TRBJ2-5	-	-	CASSVRYRETQYF	TGTGCCAGCAGCGTAAGGTATAGGGAGACCCAGTACTTC
TRBV12-3/TRBV12-4	TRBJ2-3	-	-	CASSFRLRDTQYF	TGTGCCAGCAGTTTTAGGTTGAGAGATACGCAGTATTTT
TRBV18	TRBJ2-3	-	once	CASSPAGQEDTQYF	TGTGCCAGCTCACCTGCGGGACAAGAAGATACGCAGTATTTT
TRBV7-2	TRBJ2-1	-	-	CASSLYGPGWEFNEQFF	TGTGCCAGCAGCTTATACGGCCCGGGATGGGAGTTTAATGAGCAGTTCTTC
TRBV7-2	TRBJ1-5	-	-	CASSRSNQPQHF	TGTGCCAGCAGCCGGAGCAATCAGCCCCAGCATTTT
TRBV5-4	TRBJ1-1	TRBD1	few	CASSHGQGMNTEAFF	TGTGCCAGCAGCCACGGACAGGGGATGAACACTGAAGCTTTCTTT